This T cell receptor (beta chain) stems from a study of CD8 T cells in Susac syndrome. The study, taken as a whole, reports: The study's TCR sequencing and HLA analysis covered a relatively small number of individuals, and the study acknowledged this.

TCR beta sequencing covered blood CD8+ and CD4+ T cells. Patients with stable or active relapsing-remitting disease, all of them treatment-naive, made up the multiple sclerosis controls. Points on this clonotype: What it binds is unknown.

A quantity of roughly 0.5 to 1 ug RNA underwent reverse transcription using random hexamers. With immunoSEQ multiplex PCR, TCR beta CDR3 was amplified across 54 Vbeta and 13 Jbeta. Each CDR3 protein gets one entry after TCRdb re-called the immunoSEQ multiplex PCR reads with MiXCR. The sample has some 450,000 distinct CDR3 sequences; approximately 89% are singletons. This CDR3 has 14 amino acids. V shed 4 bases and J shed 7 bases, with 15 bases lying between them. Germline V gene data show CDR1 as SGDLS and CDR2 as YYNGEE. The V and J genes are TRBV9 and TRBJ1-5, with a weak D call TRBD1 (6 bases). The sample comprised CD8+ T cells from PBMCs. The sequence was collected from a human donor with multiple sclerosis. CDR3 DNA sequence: TGTGCCAGCAGCCCGAGGGGGTGGGAGCAGCCCCAGCATTTT. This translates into CASSPRGWEQPQHF.